This note documents a single T cell receptor beta chain sequence. Antigen: not known. The record originates from a study of early T cells in non-severe SARS-CoV-2 infection. Across the study: It was bulk RNA from unsorted whole blood that was sequenced, and the chains were unpaired. Points from the study as a whole: Missing private and CD4 specificities, VDJdb matching favored anti-spike CD8 responses.

V lost 7 bases, J lost 0 bases, and 7 bases lay in between. The CDR3 consists of 12 residues. Germline V lookup: CDR1 DFQATT, CDR2 SNEGSKA (reference sequence). Attachment of unique molecular identifiers was made to individual cDNA molecules. TCRdb analysed the 5' RACE reads with MiXCR anew, one entry per CDR3 protein. This sample has about 50,000 distinct CDR3 sequences, with approximately 10% found just once. This TCR derives from an adult who was a healthcare worker with PCR-confirmed SARS-CoV-2 infection or an uninfected control (not recorded which). Sequencing was done on a sample of whole blood. This sequence joins TRBV20-1 and TRBJ1-3; no reliable D call. CDR3 region: CSGRSSGNTIYF. The CDR3 DNA reads as TGCAGTGGACGCAGCTCTGGAAACACCATATATTTT.